Below, 23 T cell receptor beta chains from the same sample are listed, as sequenced in a study of memory CD4+ T cells and cytomegalovirus serostatus. Clones were read by immunoSEQ multiplex PCR, and TCRdb kept only the in-frame ones, dropping some. The sample has some 95,000 clones, 75% to 90% seen once. The sort gate was single viable CD3+CD4+CD8-CD45RO+ cells for memory CD4+ T cells. The sequencing sample was made of memory CD4+ T cells from blood. The source is an adult in good health and CMV-seropositive.

This clone was found once. The V and J genes are TRBV7-3 and TRBJ2-3, with no clear D. CDR3 size: 13 residues. Germline V CDR1 and CDR2: SGHTA, FQGTGA. With 5 bases removed from V and 4 bases from J, the gap between germline ends came to 10 bases. CDR3 sequence: CASSLLPADTQYF. The DNA for the CDR3 is TGTGCCAGCAGCCTACTACCCGCAGATACGCAGTATTTT.

The chain couples TRBV29-1 to TRBJ2-3; D might be TRBD2 (5 bases). V was clipped by 3 bases and J by 4 bases, with 17 bases between them. Germline loops: CDR1 SQVTM, CDR2 ANQGSEA. The CDR3 sequence is 15 residues long. CDR3: CSVDPPGERADTQYF. The DNA of the CDR3 is TGCAGCGTTGATCCCCCAGGAGAGAGGGCAGATACGCAGTATTTT.

This clone has only one observation. The J gene is TRBJ2-1, the V gene TRBV11-2, with 7 bases lining up with TRBD2. Germline V CDR1 and CDR2: SGHAT, FQNNGV. This CDR3 region has 15 residues. V was pared by 1 base and J by 2 bases, with 2 bases of the junction left unmatched. The CDR3, as DNA: TGTGCCAGCAGCTTAGGAGCGGGACCCTACAATGAGCAGTTCTTC. This translates into CASSLGAGPYNEQFF.

V usage is TRBV6-5 and J usage is TRBJ1-2, with a weak D call TRBD1 (6 bases). Trimming shortened V by 8 bases and J by 3 bases, and 19 bases separated the two germline ends. The germline V gene has CDR1 MNHEY and CDR2 SVGAGI. The CDR3 has 15 amino acids. The CDR3 DNA follows: TGTGCCAGCCATACACTACAGGGTGGGGACTATGGCTACACCTTC. This translates into CASHTLQGGDYGYTF.

The rearrangement links TRBV9 to TRBJ2-7; 16 nucleotides match TRBD2. The CDR3 has 19 residues. V was pared by 3 bases and J by 6 bases, with 15 bases of the junction left unmatched. Germline V gene sequence: CDR1 SGDLS, CDR2 YYNGEE. This chain's CDR3 is CASSASLAGTSGRAAEQYF. For the CDR3, the DNA is TGTGCCAGCAGCGCCAGTCTCGCCGGGACTAGCGGGAGGGCCGCCGAGCAGTACTTC.

CDR3 in DNA: TGCGCCAGCAGCCAACAGGGAACGAACACTGAAGCTTTCTTT. This codes for CASSQQGTNTEAFF. This sequence joins TRBV5-1 and TRBJ1-1; D is perhaps TRBD1 (6 bases). Germline CDR1 and CDR2: SGHRS and YFSETQ. The CDR3 totals 14 residues. Trimming took 4 bases from V and 1 from J, leaving 11 bases between them. Combining the CDR3 with reference TRBV5-1 and TRBJ1-1 gives the whole variable domain KAGVTQTPRYLIKTRGQQVTLSCSPISGHRSVSWYQQTPGQGLQFLFEYFSETQRNKGNFPGRFSGRQFSNSRSEMNVSTLELGDSALYLCASSQQGTNTEAFFGQGTRLTVV.

The V call is TRBV29-1, the J call TRBJ2-1; D remains ambiguous. V gave up 4 bases and J gave up 1 base, with 14 bases separating them. The CDR3 sequence is 15 residues long. CDR1 SQVTM and CDR2 ANQGSEA come from the germline V gene. The chain's CDR3 is CSVVLRSTSYNEQFF. The CDR3 nucleotides read TGCAGCGTTGTGCTCAGAAGTACTTCCTACAATGAGCAGTTCTTC.

The chain's CDR3 is CASSLLAGSYNEQFF. CDR3 DNA sequence: TGTGCCAGCAGTTTACTAGCGGGATCGTACAATGAGCAGTTCTTC. The rearrangement joins TRBV6-6 to TRBJ2-1; TRBD2 matches 10 bases. This CDR3 comprises 15 residues. Per germline, CDR1 MNHNY and CDR2 SVGAGI (reference sequence). Trimming removed 4 bases from V and 4 bases from J; junction bases left unmatched: 4.

The chain couples TRBV2 to TRBJ2-7, with D possibly being TRBD1 (5 bases). The germline V gene encodes CDR1 SNHLY and CDR2 FYNNEI. The CDR3 sequence is 16 residues long. V was clipped by 5 bases and J by 0 bases, with 17 bases between them. The CDR3: CASSKDSPTNSYEQYF. As DNA, the CDR3 is TGTGCCAGCAGTAAAGACAGCCCTACGAACTCCTACGAGCAGTACTTC.

This clone was recorded a few times. J is TRBJ1-1 and V is TRBV2; D remains ambiguous. Germline values: CDR1 SNHLY, CDR2 FYNNEI. The CDR3 runs 12 residues. V lost 8 bases to trimming and J lost 3 bases, with 10 bases between them. The CDR3 nucleotides read TGTGCCAGCTCGACCCGGGACACTGAAGCTTTCTTT. This translates into CASSTRDTEAFF.

The chain recombines TRBV18 with TRBJ2-7, with 9 bases lining up with TRBD2. CDR3 size: 15 residues. Germline CDR1 reads KGHSH; CDR2 reads LQKENI. With V trimmed by 1 base and J by 5 bases, 6 bases remained unmatched. The CDR3 bases are TGTGCCAGCTCACCACTAGCGGGAGTAAAGAACGAGCAGTACTTC. It specifies CASSPLAGVKNEQYF. The variable domain in full, with the rest retrieved from reference TRBV18 and TRBJ2-7, is NAGVMQNPRHLVRRRGQEARLRCSPMKGHSHVYWYRQLPEEGLKFMVYLQKENIIDESGMPKERFSAEFPKEGPSILRIQQVVRGDSAAYFCASSPLAGVKNEQYFGPGTRLTVT.

The chain's CDR3 is CASSSGRGQGWSGNTIYF. In DNA form, the CDR3 reads TGCGCCAGCAGCTCGGGACGGGGACAGGGGTGGTCTGGAAACACCATATATTTT. The chain employs TRBV5-1 and TRBJ1-3; 10 bases line up with TRBD1. With V trimmed by 3 bases and J by 1 base, 10 bases remained unmatched. CDR3 size: 18 residues. CDR1 SGHRS and CDR2 YFSETQ come from the germline V gene.

V is TRBV5-4 and J is TRBJ2-7; tentatively, D is TRBD1 or TRBD2 (5 bases each). The CDR3 length is 15 residues. V lost 4 bases and J lost 2, with 16 bases in between. From germline, CDR1 is SGHNT and CDR2 YYREEE (reference sequence). The CDR3 DNA is TGTGCCAGCAGCCCCGACCCGGGGCTAGCCTACGAGCAGTACTTC. This translates into CASSPDPGLAYEQYF.

This rearrangement joins TRBV18 to TRBJ1-2; weak D call: TRBD1 (6 bases). Trimming pared 2 bases from V and 6 bases from J, leaving 13 bases between. The germline gives CDR1 KGHSH, CDR2 LQKENI. This CDR3 comprises 14 residues. CDR3 sequence reads: CASSPGQSLDGYTF. The CDR3 region has the DNA TGTGCCAGCTCACCAGGACAGTCCCTGGATGGCTACACCTTC.

The V gene is TRBV5-1, the J gene TRBJ2-7; 7 bases line up with TRBD1. The CDR3 is made up of 12 amino acids. The J segment lost 10 bases and the V segment lost 0 bases, leaving 4 bases of the junction unmatched. The germline V gene has CDR1 SGHRS and CDR2 YFSETQ. CDR3 nucleotide sequence: TGCGCCAGCAGCTTGGAACAGGGGATCCAGTACTTC. Translation gives CASSLEQGIQYF.

CDR3 nucleotides: TGTGCCAGCAGCTACGACAGCAACTATGGCTACACCTTC. Translated, it gives CASSYDSNYGYTF. This sequence joins TRBV7-9 and TRBJ1-2, with D perhaps TRBD1 (5 bases). There are 13 residues in the CDR3. The germline V and J ends were trimmed by 4 bases and 2 bases, with 8 bases remaining between them. Per the germline V gene, CDR1 is SEHNR and CDR2 is FQNEAQ (reference sequence). Based on the CDR3 plus reference TRBV7-9 and TRBJ1-2, the full variable domain is DTGVSQNPRHKITKRGQNVTFRCDPISEHNRLYWYRQTLGQGPEFLTYFQNEAQLEKSRLLSDRFSAERPKGSFSTLEIQRTEQGDSAMYLCASSYDSNYGYTFGSGTRLTVV.

The chain uses TRBV11-1 and TRBJ2-7, with D hard to call. The germline CDR1 and CDR2 sequences are SGHAT and FQDESV (reference sequence). The CDR3 is 12 amino acids. Trimming took off 6 bases at V and 0 bases at J, with 6 bases between the two ends. This CDR3 is CASSLTSYEQYF. The CDR3 DNA follows: TGTGCCAGCAGTTTGACCTCCTACGAGCAGTACTTC.

The chain links TRBV4-3 to TRBJ2-7, with 7 bases that match TRBD1. CDR1 LGHNA and CDR2 YSLEER come from the germline V gene. V gave up 1 base and J gave up 2 bases; unmatched junction bases: 5. The CDR3 loop spans 15 amino acids. CDR3 region: CASSQAQGIAYEQYF. The DNA of the CDR3 is TGCGCCAGCAGCCAAGCACAGGGGATAGCCTACGAGCAGTACTTC.

Concerning this clone: This sample also contains other DNA sequences that code for the same CDR3. The chain has TRBV5-1 and TRBJ2-5, with 12 nucleotides matching TRBD2. The CDR3 runs 14 residues. The junction had 3 bases not matched to a gene; V was cut back by 5 bases and J by 4 bases. Germline assignment: CDR1 SGHRS and CDR2 YFSETQ. CDR3 protein: CASRPGLAGETQYF. CDR3 coding DNA: TGCGCCAGCAGGCCGGGACTAGCGGGAGAGACCCAGTACTTC.

V and J are TRBV9 and TRBJ1-1; D possibly corresponds to TRBD1 (5 bases). Germline lookup yields CDR1 SGDLS and CDR2 YYNGEE. V was cut by 4 bases and J by 3 bases, with 19 bases left in between. The CDR3 runs 16 residues. CDR3 loop: CASSSVLGGPDTEAFF. The CDR3 DNA follows: TGTGCCAGCAGCTCAGTTTTGGGGGGTCCGGACACTGAAGCTTTCTTT.

This rearrangement joins TRBV11-2 to TRBJ2-5; TRBD2 matches at 9 bases. The V gene end was trimmed by 1 base and the J gene end by 0 bases; junction bases not matched to a gene: 9. The CDR3 totals 18 residues. Looked up from germline, CDR1 is SGHAT and CDR2 is FQNNGV. For the CDR3, the DNA is TGTGCCAGCAGCTTAGGAGTTAGCGGGAGAGGAAACCAAGAGACCCAGTACTTC. Translation gives CASSLGVSGRGNQETQYF.

This rearrangement joins TRBV21-1 to TRBJ2-7; TRBD1 was called by the table and not checked on the DNA. TRBV21-1 is a pseudogene locus. This CDR3 has 21 amino acids. CDR3 bases: TGTGCCAGCAGCAAAGCTATAAGGAAGGGACAGGGGGCTCTGAGTCGCTACGAGCAGTACTTC. Amino acid sequence: CASSKAIRKGQGALSRYEQYF.

The CDR3, as DNA: TGTGCCAGCAGCTTATACAGCGACTCCTACGAGCAGTACTTC. As protein: CASSLYSDSYEQYF. The chain couples TRBV7-6 to TRBJ2-7; D remains ambiguous. Germline values: CDR1 SGHVS, CDR2 FNYEAQ. The CDR3 runs to 14 residues. V lost 2 bases and J 0 bases, leaving 8 bases between the germline ends.